This T cell receptor beta chain derives from a study of shared clonotypes between healthy human individuals. About the study: Per-donor plates numbered three CD4 naive, three CD4 memory, two CD8 naive and one CD8 memory.

Clones were sequenced by immunoSEQ multiplex PCR, and TCRdb holds only the in-frame ones, with some missing. The table includes 2 million to 3 million clones, under 95% detected once. Trimming shortened V by 4 bases and J by 2 bases, and 2 bases separated the two germline ends. Looked up from germline, CDR1 is SNHLY and CDR2 is FYNNEI. The CDR3 has 11 amino acids. CD4+ cells yielded CD45RA+ naive and CD45RA-negative memory subsets. A word on this clone: Its specificity is not known. This specimen includes other DNA sequences encoding the same CDR3.

Study observations and caveats: In contrast to clonotypes shared by all four donors, non-shared clonotypes had lower generation probabilities. Estimated clonotype richness was generally higher in naive than memory subsets.

Sequencing was done on a sample of naive CD4+ T cells from PBMCs. Subset described: CD45RA+ positively selected. The chain employs TRBV2 and TRBJ1-1, with D unclear. The receptor's source is a man between 18 and 29 years old in good health. Some clones in this sample may be carry-over from other donors' samples. CDR3 nucleotide sequence: TGTGCCAGCAGTGCCAACACTGAAGCTTTCTTT. Its protein product is CASSANTEAFF. Complete variable domain (other parts from reference TRBV2 and TRBJ1-1): EPEVTQTPSHQVTQMGQEVILRCVPISNHLYFYWYRQILGQKVEFLVSFYNNEISEKSEIFDDQFSVERPDGSNFTLKIRSTKLEDSAMYFCASSANTEAFFGQGTRLTVV.